Listed below are T cell receptor beta chains from one sample, sequenced in a study of blood T cell repertoires in COVID-19. Assay used: immunoSEQ multiplex PCR; TCRdb lists only in-frame clones, some missing. The sample records roughly 340,000 clones, around 90% being singletons. The sequenced sample was peripheral blood. The receptor set was obtained from a young woman who had recovered from COVID-19. CDR3s include the opening cysteine and the closing phenylalanine or tryptophan. D genes are given only for firm matches. The size of a clone is reported for some rows only, either as once, few or many, or as a class for expanded clones.

D: NA
V: TRBV29-1
J: TRBJ1-3
size: NA
CDR3: CSVEGGQSGNTIYF
DNA: TGCAGCGTTGAGGGGGGGCAATCTGGAAACACCATATATTTT

D: TRBD1
V: TRBV5-8
J: TRBJ1-5
size: NA
CDR3: CASIKFGTGLYPLGNQPQHF
DNA: TGTGCCAGCATAAAGTTCGGGACAGGTCTATATCCCCTGGGCAATCAGCCCCAGCATTTT

D: NA
V: TRBV12-3/TRBV12-4
J: TRBJ1-1
size: NA
CDR3: CASSLETTGRAFF
DNA: TGTGCCAGCAGTTTAGAGACGACAGGTCGCGCTTTCTTT

D: NA
V: TRBV6-6
J: TRBJ2-2
size: NA
CDR3: CASSITGELFF
DNA: TGTGCCAGCAGCATCACCGGGGAGCTGTTTTTT

D: TRBD1
V: TRBV19
J: TRBJ1-5
size: NA
CDR3: CASTHTGGNGQPQHF
DNA: TGTGCCAGTACCCACACAGGGGGCAATGGACAGCCCCAGCATTTT

D: TRBD1
V: TRBV10-3
J: TRBJ1-6
size: NA
CDR3: CAISDVGTGGENNSPLHF
DNA: TGTGCCATCAGTGATGTCGGGACAGGGGGTGAAAATAATTCACCCCTCCACTTT

D: TRBD2
V: TRBV13
J: TRBJ2-1
size: NA
CDR3: CASSFGTSFGEQFF
DNA: TGTGCCAGCAGCTTCGGGACTAGTTTCGGTGAGCAGTTCTTC

D: TRBD1
V: TRBV7-2
J: TRBJ1-4
size: once
CDR3: CASRYGTETTNEKLFF
DNA: TGTGCCAGCAGATATGGGACAGAAACAACTAATGAAAAACTGTTTTTT

D: TRBD2
V: TRBV19
J: TRBJ2-1
size: NA
CDR3: CASSTGLAGDLRGINEQFF
DNA: TGTGCCAGTAGTACGGGACTAGCGGGAGATTTAAGAGGGATCAATGAGCAGTTCTTC

D: NA
V: TRBV2
J: TRBJ2-3
size: NA
CDR3: CASRGHNERYTQYF
DNA: TGTGCCAGCAGAGGACACAACGAACGTTATACGCAGTATTTT

D: NA
V: TRBV21-1
J: TRBJ1-5
size: NA
CDR3: CASSKDRVVGPREPQHF
DNA: TGTGCCAGCAGCAAAGATCGGGTTGTCGGTCCAAGAGAGCCCCAGCATTTT

D: NA
V: TRBV9
J: TRBJ1-5
size: NA
CDR3: CASSVTPSNQPQHF
DNA: TGTGCCAGCAGCGTTACTCCTAGCAATCAGCCCCAGCATTTT

D: NA
V: TRBV5-1
J: TRBJ1-2
size: NA
CDR3: CASSQDSSPLTNYGYTF
DNA: TGCGCCAGCAGCCAGGACAGTTCTCCCCTTACTAACTATGGCTACACCTTC

D: TRBD1
V: TRBV18
J: TRBJ1-5
size: NA
CDR3: CASSPEGQGSHQPQHF
DNA: TGTGCCAGCTCACCAGAGGGACAGGGGTCTCATCAGCCCCAGCATTTT

D: NA
V: TRBV6-5
J: TRBJ1-3
size: NA
CDR3: CASSYGGSSGNTIYF
DNA: TGTGCCAGCAGTTACGGGGGGAGCTCTGGAAACACCATATATTTT

D: NA
V: TRBV9
J: TRBJ1-6
size: NA
CDR3: CASSQTAYNSPLHF
DNA: TGTGCCAGCAGCCAGACAGCTTATAATTCACCCCTCCACTTT

D: NA
V: TRBV6-5
J: TRBJ1-2
size: once
CDR3: CASSYYLGDDYGYTF
DNA: TGTGCCAGCAGTTACTACTTAGGGGATGACTATGGCTACACCTTC

D: NA
V: TRBV21-1
J: TRBJ1-6
size: NA
CDR3: CASSKDSSPSSRGPYNSPLHF
DNA: TGTGCCAGCAGCAAAGATAGTTCGCCGTCCTCCAGGGGGCCCTACAATTCACCCCTCCACTTT

D: NA
V: TRBV27
J: TRBJ1-1
size: NA
CDR3: CASSPLGGTEAFF
DNA: TGTGCCAGCAGCCCTTTGGGAGGCACTGAAGCTTTCTTT

D: TRBD1
V: TRBV11-2
J: TRBJ1-1
size: NA
CDR3: CASSLVAGGGWDAFF
DNA: TGTGCCAGCAGCTTAGTGGCAGGGGGCGGATGGGATGCTTTCTTT

D: NA
V: TRBV20-1
J: TRBJ2-5
size: NA
CDR3: CSARSQETQYF
DNA: TGCAGTGCTAGGTCCCAGGAGACCCAGTACTTC

D: NA
V: TRBV21-1
J: TRBJ1-1
size: few
CDR3: CARQGTEAFF
DNA: TGTGCCAGACAGGGCACTGAAGCTTTCTTT

D: NA
V: TRBV11-3
J: TRBJ1-1
size: NA
CDR3: CASSRRSVMDTEAFF
DNA: TGTGCCAGCAGCCGTCGGAGTGTGATGGACACTGAAGCTTTCTTT

D: NA
V: TRBV7-2
J: TRBJ2-1
size: once
CDR3: CASSRGQPHNNEQFF
DNA: TGTGCCAGCAGTCGAGGACAGCCACATAACAATGAGCAGTTCTTC